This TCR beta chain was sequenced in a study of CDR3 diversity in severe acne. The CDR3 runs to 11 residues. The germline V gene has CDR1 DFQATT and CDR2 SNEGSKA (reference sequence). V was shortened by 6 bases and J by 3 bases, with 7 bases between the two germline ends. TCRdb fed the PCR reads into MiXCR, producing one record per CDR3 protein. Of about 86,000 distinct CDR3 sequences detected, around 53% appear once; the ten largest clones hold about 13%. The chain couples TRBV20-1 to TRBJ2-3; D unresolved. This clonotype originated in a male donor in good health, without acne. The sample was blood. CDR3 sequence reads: CSASKTDTQYF. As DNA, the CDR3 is TGCAGTGCCTCGAAAACAGATACGCAGTATTTT.